Shown below are 21 T cell receptor beta chains from a single sample sequenced in a study of PD-1 blockade in classical Hodgkin lymphoma. Time point in this sample: cycle 4 day 1 (C4D1), after more than five weeks of nivolumab. Each patient relapsed following autologous stem cell transplantation, and prior brentuximab vedotin exposure differed. TCRdb's copy holds only in-frame clones and misses some; the assay was immunoSEQ multiplex PCR. Of some 21,000 clones listed, more than 70% were seen once; the top ten hold under 25%. Sequencing was performed on peripheral blood mononuclear cells (PBMCs), taken before the fourth cycle of nivolumab. The receptors stem from a human donor with classical Hodgkin lymphoma.

This clone appeared once. The genes are TRBV6-6 and TRBJ1-3; tentatively, D is TRBD1 (5 bases). CDR3 length equals 13 residues. The V gene's germline CDR1 is MNHNY and CDR2 SVGAGI (reference sequence). V lost 11 bases to trimming and J lost 5 bases, with 16 bases between them. The CDR3 sequence is CASIPRGRNTIYF. The CDR3 bases are TGTGCCTCGATCCCTCGGGGCCGAAACACCATATATTTT.

V and J are TRBV4-1 and TRBJ2-5, with a weak D call TRBD2 (5 bases). The germline V gene encodes CDR1 MGHRA and CDR2 YSYEKL. The CDR3 has 16 residues. Trimming shortened V by 3 bases and J by 5 bases, and 19 bases separated the two germline ends. CDR3 DNA: TGCGCCAGCAGCCAGGCGATCGTCCGGGGTTGGGAGACCCAGTACTTC. It yields the protein CASSQAIVRGWETQYF.

The chain uses TRBV2 and TRBJ1-6; D uncertain. V was shortened by 2 bases and J by 4 bases, with 12 bases between the two germline ends. The CDR3 has 16 residues. Germline V gene data show CDR1 as SNHLY and CDR2 as FYNNEI. The CDR3 DNA sequence: TGTGCCAGCAGTGAAATGGGTCAGTCGTATAATTCACCCCTCCACTTT. It specifies CASSEMGQSYNSPLHF.

This chain links TRBV25-1 with TRBJ2-3; TRBD1 agrees at 10 bases. Germline loops: CDR1 MGHDK, CDR2 SYGVNS. The CDR3 runs to 17 residues. The V and J ends lost 1 base and 6 bases, in that order; junction bases with no gene match: 10. CDR3 coding DNA: TGTGCCAGCAGTGAATTGGGACAGGGGTGGGGGGTCGATACGCAGTATTTT. Protein: CASSELGQGWGVDTQYF.

V is TRBV2 and J is TRBJ2-2, with TRBD1 matching over 9 bases. V shed 5 bases and J 2 bases; nucleotides not matched to a gene: 3. Germline CDR1 and CDR2: SNHLY and FYNNEI. CDR3 length: 15 residues. CDR3 protein: CASSPTGGNTGELFF. CDR3 coding DNA: TGTGCCAGCAGTCCCACAGGGGGCAACACCGGGGAGCTGTTTTTT.

The chain recombines TRBV7-2 with TRBJ2-7, with D unresolved. Germline V gives CDR1 SGHTA, CDR2 FQGNSA. Trimming pared 1 base from V and 6 bases from J, leaving 10 bases between. The CDR3 spans 13 residues. The DNA for the CDR3 is TGTGCCAGCAGCTTAGACCTGGGCCGCGAGCAGTACTTC. It translates to CASSLDLGREQYF.

This chain joins TRBV11-3 and TRBJ2-2; possibly TRBD1 for D (6 bases). Per the germline V gene, CDR1 is SGHNT and CDR2 is YENEEA. The CDR3 runs 13 residues. V shed 10 bases and J shed 3 bases, with 12 bases lying between them. CDR3 sequence: CATSQGDTGELFF. In DNA, the CDR3 is TGTGCCACCTCACAGGGCGACACCGGGGAGCTGTTTTTT. The full variable domain, rest sourced from reference TRBV11-3 and TRBJ2-2, is EAGVVQSPRYKIIEKKQPVAFWCNPISGHNTLYWYLQNLGQGPELLIRYENEEAVDDSQLPKDRFSAERLKGVDSTLKIQPAELGDSAVYLCATSQGDTGELFFGEGSRLTVL.

By share, this clone ranks as medium-sized. The chain links TRBV5-1 to TRBJ1-2; unclear D gene. Trimming pared 7 bases from V and 8 bases from J, leaving 18 bases between. CDR3 length: 13 residues. Looked up from germline, CDR1 is SGHRS and CDR2 is YFSETQ. For the CDR3, the DNA is TGCGCCAGCCGATCTCGGACGGGAGGAGGCTACACCTTC. Protein product: CASRSRTGGGYTF.

The sample holds a few counts of this clone. The J gene is TRBJ2-5, the V gene TRBV7-9, with 9 bases that match TRBD2. Germline V lookup: CDR1 SEHNR, CDR2 FQNEAQ (reference sequence). This CDR3 comprises 19 residues. Germline trimming cut 1 base from V and 0 bases from J; bases unmatched to any gene: 12. CDR3 DNA: TGTGCCAGCAGCTTAGTATTTTGGGGACTAGCCTCGTACCAAGAGACCCAGTACTTC. Residues: CASSLVFWGLASYQETQYF. The full variable domain, with the rest looked up from reference TRBV7-9 and TRBJ2-5, is DTGVSQNPRHKITKRGQNVTFRCDPISEHNRLYWYRQTLGQGPEFLTYFQNEAQLEKSRLLSDRFSAERPKGSFSTLEIQRTEQGDSAMYLCASSLVFWGLASYQETQYFGPGTRLLVL.

This clone has a single count. The chain has TRBV7-2 and TRBJ2-2; a possible D gene is TRBD1 (6 bases). Germline V gene sequence: CDR1 SGHTA, CDR2 FQGNSA. Trimming stripped 3 bases from V and 6 bases from J, with 11 bases between. CDR3 length equals 14 residues. The CDR3 DNA follows: TGTGCCAGCAGCTTCGGACAGATTGCCGGGGAGCTGTTTTTT. Its protein is CASSFGQIAGELFF.

The genes are TRBV5-1 and TRBJ2-5; TRBD2 matches 11 bases. Germline trimming cut 5 bases from V and 8 bases from J; bases unmatched to any gene: 8. The CDR3 has 14 amino acids. Germline V CDR1 and CDR2: SGHRS, YFSETQ. The DNA for the CDR3 is TGCGCCAGCAGACTAGCGGGAGACTCGGGTACCCAGTACTTC. It codes for CASRLAGDSGTQYF.

The V gene is TRBV15, the J gene TRBJ1-1, with D unclear. The CDR3 totals 14 residues. Germline loops: CDR1 LNHNV, CDR2 YYDKDF (reference sequence). With 0 bases removed from V and 2 bases from J, the gap between germline ends came to 7 bases. The CDR3 DNA follows: TGTGCCACCAGCAGAGATCCGATCAACACTGAAGCTTTCTTT. It translates to CATSRDPINTEAFF.

The chain joins TRBV7-6 to TRBJ2-1, with 13 positions matching TRBD2. Germline loops: CDR1 SGHVS, CDR2 FNYEAQ. V shed 5 bases, J shed 9 bases, and the junction held 7 bases outside the gene matches. This CDR3 has 15 amino acids. The CDR3 DNA is TGTGCCAGCAGCCCTACTAGCGGGGGGGCCGCTGAGCAGTTCTTC. It translates to CASSPTSGGAAEQFF.

This chain uses TRBV10-3 with TRBJ2-7; unclear D gene. CDR1 is ENHRY, CDR2 SYGVKD, per germline. The V gene lost 3 bases and the J gene lost 5 bases, with 20 bases spanning the gap. The CDR3 is 16 amino acids. CDR3 in DNA: TGTGCCATCAGTGATCAGCGAACGCGCGGCGTTGACGAGCAGTACTTC. This translates into CAISDQRTRGVDEQYF.

The rearrangement links TRBV4-3 to TRBJ2-6, with 7 bases fitting TRBD1. Per the germline V gene, CDR1 is LGHNA and CDR2 is YSLEER. Losses at the gene ends were 1 base for V and 4 bases for J; bases not matched to a gene: 7. The CDR3 loop spans 17 amino acids. The CDR3 protein is CASSQARQGNGANVLTF. CDR3 sequence (DNA): TGCGCCAGCAGCCAAGCGAGACAGGGAAACGGGGCCAACGTCCTGACTTTC.

The chain combines TRBV28 with TRBJ2-5, with D possibly TRBD2 on 5 matching bases. This CDR3 is 16 amino acids long. V was cut by 4 bases and J by 3 bases, with 18 bases left in between. Germline V lookup: CDR1 MDHEN, CDR2 SYDVKM. The CDR3 sequence: CASSSKPGTGEETQYF. The DNA for the CDR3 is TGTGCCAGCAGTTCAAAACCAGGCACCGGGGAAGAGACCCAGTACTTC.

This clone was recorded once. The CDR3 region has the DNA TGTGCCAGCAGTTTGTTGGGCAACAATCAGCCCCAGCATTTT. Translated: CASSLLGNNQPQHF. The genes are TRBV28 and TRBJ1-5; D uncertain. The CDR3 covers 14 residues. V lost 3 bases, J lost 3 bases, and 9 bases lay in between. Germline CDR1 and CDR2: MDHEN and SYDVKM.

This chain joins TRBV6-5 and TRBJ2-7; 9 nucleotides align to TRBD2. This CDR3 has 15 amino acids. Unmatched junction bases numbered 2, after V lost 0 bases and J lost 2 bases. The germline CDR1 and CDR2 sequences are MNHEY and SVGAGI. The CDR3: CASSYSSGRTYEQYF. Here the CDR3 DNA reads TGTGCCAGCAGTTACTCAAGCGGGAGGACCTACGAGCAGTACTTC.

This rearrangement joins TRBV6-1 to TRBJ1-3; D is uncertain. V was cut by 2 bases and J by 0 bases, with 8 bases left in between. Germline V lookup: CDR1 MNHNS, CDR2 SASEGT. The CDR3 covers 15 residues. CDR3 loop: CASSEWAASGNTIYF. In nucleotides, the CDR3 is TGTGCCAGCAGTGAATGGGCAGCCTCTGGAAACACCATATATTTT.

V is TRBV5-1 and J is TRBJ2-1, with 7 bases matching TRBD2. Germline V CDR1 and CDR2: SGHRS, YFSETQ. This CDR3 spans 15 amino acids. J was trimmed by 4 bases and V by 2 bases; bases with no gene match: 6. CDR3 in amino acids: CASSLAGYEYNEQFF. In DNA, the CDR3 is TGCGCCAGCAGCTTAGCGGGATACGAGTACAATGAGCAGTTCTTC.

V usage is TRBV6-6 and J usage is TRBJ1-6, with TRBD1 as a possible D gene (6 bases). In germline, CDR1 is MNHNY, CDR2 SVGAGI (reference sequence). V was cut by 2 bases and J by 10 bases, with 15 bases left in between. The CDR3 has 15 amino acids. The DNA of the CDR3 is TGTGCCAGCAGTTACAATCGCGACAGGACCTCACCCCTCCACTTT. Translation gives CASSYNRDRTSPLHF.